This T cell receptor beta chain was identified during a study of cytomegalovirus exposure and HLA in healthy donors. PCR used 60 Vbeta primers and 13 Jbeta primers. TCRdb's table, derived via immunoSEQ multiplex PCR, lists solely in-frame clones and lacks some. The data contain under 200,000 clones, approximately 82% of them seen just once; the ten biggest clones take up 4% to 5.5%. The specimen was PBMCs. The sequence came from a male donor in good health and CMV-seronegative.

CDR3 residues: CASSLALLAQTTDTQYF. Here the CDR3 DNA reads TGTGCCAGCAGCTTAGCGCTCCTAGCCCAAACTACAGATACGCAGTATTTT. The rearrangement joins TRBV7-2 to TRBJ2-3; maybe TRBD2 (5 bases). Trimming shortened V by 0 bases and J by 3 bases, and 16 bases separated the two germline ends. The CDR3 consists of 17 residues. Germline CDR1 reads SGHTA; CDR2 reads FQGNSA. Full variable domain (outside the CDR3, taken from reference TRBV7-2 and TRBJ2-3): GAGVSQSPSNKVTEKGKDVELRCDPISGHTALYWYRQSLGQGLEFLIYFQGNSAPDKSGLPSDRFSAERTGGSVSTLTIQRTQQEDSAVYLCASSLALLAQTTDTQYFGPGTRLTVL.